Shown below are 13 T cell receptor beta chains from a single sample sequenced in a study of vaccination and CD4 T cells after COVID-19. Oncomine TCR Beta short-read sequencing was applied to DNA from cultured CD4+ T cells. TCRdb used MiXCR to reprocess the PCR reads, holding one entry per CDR3 protein. The repertoire consists of about 12,000 distinct CDR3 sequences, with over 30% occurring once and the leading ten covering about a sixth. Their cognate antigens are unknown. As for treatment: approximately 11-day PBMC culture with coronavirus spike peptide pools or control peptides (ViraFEST assay). The sample was cultured CD4+ T cells from blood. These receptors all come from a human donor with COVID-19.

This clonotype was seen a few times. This rearrangement joins TRBV21-1 to TRBJ1-6; TRBD1 reflects the table's D call only, with no check against the DNA. TRBV21-1 is noted as a pseudogene. The CDR3 is 13 amino acids. CDR3 coding DNA: TGTGCCAGCAGCGTGGGGACTAATTCACCCCTCCACTTT. This translates into CASSVGTNSPLHF.

In its sample, this clonotype was seen a few times. The rearrangement joins TRBV7-2 to TRBJ1-2; 8 bases line up with TRBD1. Losses at the gene ends were 5 bases for V and 6 bases for J; bases not matched to a gene: 8. In germline, CDR1 is SGHTA, CDR2 FQGNSA. This CDR3 spans 14 amino acids. In nucleotides, the CDR3 is TGTGCCAGCAGCGGGTTGACAGGGGCTAATGGCTACACCTTC. Translated, it gives CASSGLTGANGYTF.

This clonotype has a handful of counts. The chain has TRBV10-3 and TRBJ1-5, with D uncertain. The CDR3 spans 9 residues. Germline CDR1 ENHRY, CDR2 SYGVKD. The V and J ends lost 10 bases and 10 bases respectively, with 8 bases between them. DNA for the CDR3: TGTGCCAGCCTTGCTCCCCAGCATTTT. Its protein is CASLAPQHF.

This clonotype occurred a few times. V usage is TRBV6-2 or TRBV6-3 and J usage is TRBJ2-7, with 8 bases that match TRBD1. The CDR3 extends over 14 amino acids. Germline V gene data show CDR1 as MNHEY and CDR2 as SVGEGT. The V and J ends lost 6 bases and 0 bases, in that order; junction bases with no gene match: 4. The DNA of the CDR3 is TGTGCCAGCAGACAGGGGGGATCCTCCTACGAGCAGTACTTC. Protein sequence: CASRQGGSSYEQYF.

The chain links TRBV2 to TRBJ1-6, with 10 positions matching TRBD1. Germline V lookup: CDR1 SNHLY, CDR2 FYNNEI. This CDR3 is built from 13 residues. Trimming took 4 bases from V and 16 from J; bases not matched to a gene: 7. CDR3 nucleotide sequence: TGTGCCAGCAGTGCCGGGACAGGGGTCTCTCTCCACTTT. Its translation is CASSAGTGVSLHF.

The chain employs TRBV19 and TRBJ2-5; D possibly corresponds to TRBD1 (7 bases). Germline V gene lookup returns CDR1 LNHDA and CDR2 SQIVND (reference sequence). V dropped 2 bases and J dropped 5 bases, with 15 bases sitting between them. The CDR3 loop spans 15 amino acids. CDR3 sequence: CASSIRGTVGETQYF. CDR3 nucleotide sequence: TGTGCCAGTAGTATACGGGGGACAGTCGGGGAGACCCAGTACTTC. The full variable domain, its missing parts supplied by reference TRBV19 and TRBJ2-5, is DGGITQSPKYLFRKEGQNVTLSCEQNLNHDAMYWYRQDPGQGLRLIYYSQIVNDFQKGDIAEGYSVSREKKESFPLTVTSAQKNPTAFYLCASSIRGTVGETQYFGPGTRLLVL.

The chain uses TRBV27 and TRBJ1-6; tentative D call: TRBD1 (6 bases). Germline CDR1 reads MNHEY; CDR2 reads SMNVEV (reference sequence). CDR3 length: 11 amino acids. The ends were cut back, 8 bases at V and 7 bases at J, with 6 bases in the middle. The DNA for the CDR3 is TGTGCCAGCGGGGGCAATTCACCCCTCCACTTT. Amino acids: CASGGNSPLHF.

A few counts support this clonotype. The rearrangement joins TRBV20-1 to TRBJ2-3; TRBD2 aligns across 8 bases. Germline CDR1 is DFQATT and CDR2 is SNEGSKA (reference sequence). V was clipped by 1 base and J by 6 bases; unmatched bases: 6. CDR3 length equals 14 residues. The CDR3 reads CSARGGTSADTQYF. For the CDR3, the DNA is TGCAGTGCTAGAGGCGGGACTAGTGCGGATACGCAGTATTTT.

This clonotype was picked up a small number of times. This chain links TRBV5-6 with TRBJ1-5; 9 bases agree with TRBD1. CDR1 and CDR2 from the germline V gene are SGHDT and YYEEEE. V gave up 3 bases and J gave up 7 bases; unmatched junction bases: 8. CDR3 length: 15 amino acids. DNA of the CDR3: TGTGCCAGCAGCTCCAAGGGACAGGGTCGACAGCCCCAGCATTTT. This gives the protein CASSSKGQGRQPQHF.

The chain is built from TRBV20-1 and TRBJ2-1; maybe TRBD2 (6 bases). Trimming removed 1 base at V and 0 bases at J, with 25 bases between. This CDR3 comprises 20 residues. In germline, CDR1 is DFQATT, CDR2 SNEGSKA (reference sequence). The chain's CDR3 is CSARGRVGTGEFSSYNEQFF. The CDR3 bases are TGCAGTGCTAGAGGAAGAGTAGGGACGGGGGAATTTAGCTCCTACAATGAGCAGTTCTTC.

The V and J genes are TRBV4-2 and TRBJ1-2, with D uncertain. Between the trimmed V and J ends, which lost 6 bases and 6 bases, there was a span of 11 bases. Per germline, CDR1 LGHNA and CDR2 YNFKEQ. This CDR3 is 12 amino acids long. CDR3 sequence: CASRGVRDGYTF. In nucleotides, the CDR3 is TGTGCCAGCAGGGGCGTCCGGGATGGCTACACCTTC.

J is TRBJ2-3 and V is TRBV7-9; a possible D gene is TRBD2 (7 bases). Deletions cut 5 bases from V and 0 bases from J, with 15 bases between. This CDR3 has 16 residues. Per the germline V gene, CDR1 is SEHNR and CDR2 is FQNEAQ (reference sequence). The CDR3 DNA follows: TGTGCCAGCAGCCTAATTGGGGGGGGCAGCACAGATACGCAGTATTTT. Amino acid sequence: CASSLIGGGSTDTQYF.

A few counts support this clonotype. V and J are TRBV25-1 and TRBJ1-5; 10 nucleotides line up with TRBD1. The CDR3 is 14 residues long. After removal of 6 bases from V and 7 bases from J, the junction contained 6 bases not matched to a gene. Germline values: CDR1 MGHDK, CDR2 SYGVNS. CDR3 DNA: TGTGCCAGCAGAGGGACAGGGGTCGCGCAGCCCCAGCATTTT. Translated: CASRGTGVAQPQHF. Variable domain in full (rest from reference TRBV25-1 and TRBJ1-5): EADIYQTPRYLVIGTGKKITLECSQTMGHDKMYWYQQDPGMELHLIHYSYGVNSTEKGDLSSESTVSRIRTEHFPLTLESARPSHTSQYLCASRGTGVAQPQHFGDGTRLSIL.